These T cell receptor beta chains were read from a single sample in a study of T-cell reconstitution after alpha-beta-depleted transplantation in children. TCRdb passed the PCR reads through MiXCR, listing each CDR3 protein once. This sample has about 340,000 distinct CDR3 sequences, with around 15% found just once. The sequences come from PBMCs, mostly from graft donor cells, collected 360 days after TCRalphabeta/CD19-depleted stem cell transplant. These receptors were taken from a male patient between 2 and 15 years old who had a stem cell transplant for acute lymphoblastic leukemia, so the T cells may come from the graft donor. Each CDR3 is given with its conserved first and last residue. The D gene is left open where the match is weak. Clone size is stated in some rows and not others, as once, few, many or a class when expanded.

clone_size: many
v_call: TRBV4-3
d_call: .
j_call: TRBJ2-2
cdr3_aa: CASSQDYRVWNTGELFF
cdr3_nt: TGCGCCAGCAGCCAAGATTACAGGGTTTGGAACACCGGGGAGCTGTTTTTT

clone_size: .
v_call: TRBV4-1
d_call: TRBD1
j_call: TRBJ2-7
cdr3_aa: CASSHQWGQGDYEQYF
cdr3_nt: TGCGCCAGCAGCCACCAATGGGGACAGGGGGACTACGAGCAGTACTTC

clone_size: .
v_call: TRBV20-1
d_call: TRBD1
j_call: TRBJ2-1
cdr3_aa: CSGKRPGTGSYNEQFF
cdr3_nt: TGCAGTGGCAAGCGCCCCGGGACAGGTTCCTACAATGAGCAGTTCTTC

clone_size: .
v_call: TRBV25-1
d_call: .
j_call: TRBJ2-1
cdr3_aa: CASSPGSNEQFF
cdr3_nt: TGTGCCAGCAGTCCCGGGAGTAATGAGCAGTTCTTC

clone_size: many
v_call: TRBV10-2
d_call: TRBD2
j_call: TRBJ2-7
cdr3_aa: CASKGLAVYEQYF
cdr3_nt: TGCGCCAGCAAGGGACTAGCGGTCTACGAGCAGTACTTC

clone_size: many
v_call: TRBV28
d_call: .
j_call: TRBJ2-7
cdr3_aa: CASSARYEQYF
cdr3_nt: TGTGCCAGCTCAGCCCGCTACGAGCAGTACTTC

clone_size: .
v_call: TRBV28
d_call: .
j_call: TRBJ1-2
cdr3_aa: CASVEGAGYTF
cdr3_nt: TGTGCCAGCGTGGAAGGGGCGGGCTACACCTTC

clone_size: few
v_call: TRBV25-1
d_call: .
j_call: TRBJ2-2
cdr3_aa: CASSEVAVTENTGELFF
cdr3_nt: TGTGCCAGCAGTGAAGTGGCTGTGACAGAGAACACCGGGGAGCTGTTTTTT

clone_size: few
v_call: TRBV20-1
d_call: .
j_call: TRBJ2-7
cdr3_aa: CSAADSTYEQYF
cdr3_nt: TGCAGTGCCGCGGACAGTACCTACGAGCAGTACTTC

clone_size: few
v_call: TRBV5-6
d_call: TRBD1
j_call: TRBJ2-2
cdr3_aa: CAGRTGGTGELFF
cdr3_nt: TGTGCCGGCCGGACAGGGGGCACCGGGGAGCTGTTTTTT

clone_size: few
v_call: TRBV7-6
d_call: .
j_call: TRBJ1-6
cdr3_aa: CASSPRTTNSPLHF
cdr3_nt: TGTGCCAGCAGCCCTCGGACGACCAATTCACCCCTCCACTTT

clone_size: few
v_call: TRBV27
d_call: TRBD1
j_call: TRBJ2-2
cdr3_aa: CASSSGQGSGELFF
cdr3_nt: TGTGCCAGCAGTTCGGGACAGGGTTCCGGGGAGCTGTTTTTT

clone_size: .
v_call: TRBV11-3
d_call: TRBD2
j_call: TRBJ2-2
cdr3_aa: CASSGGTSATGELFF
cdr3_nt: TGTGCCAGCAGCGGCGGGACTAGCGCGACCGGGGAGCTGTTTTTT

clone_size: .
v_call: TRBV18
d_call: TRBD2
j_call: TRBJ2-2
cdr3_aa: CASSPGLADTTGELFF
cdr3_nt: TGTGCCAGCTCACCGGGACTAGCCGACACTACCGGGGAGCTGTTTTTT

clone_size: .
v_call: TRBV25-1
d_call: TRBD2
j_call: TRBJ2-3
cdr3_aa: CASSEWVTSGADTQYF
cdr3_nt: TGTGCCAGCAGTGAATGGGTAACTAGCGGGGCAGATACGCAGTATTTT

clone_size: .
v_call: TRBV13
d_call: .
j_call: TRBJ2-1
cdr3_aa: CASSLGTQEQFF
cdr3_nt: TGTGCCAGCAGCTTAGGTACCCAAGAGCAGTTCTTC

clone_size: .
v_call: TRBV4-3
d_call: .
j_call: TRBJ2-5
cdr3_aa: CASSQETGWATQYF
cdr3_nt: TGCGCCAGCAGCCAAGAGACAGGTTGGGCGACCCAGTACTTC

clone_size: .
v_call: TRBV4-2
d_call: TRBD1
j_call: TRBJ2-1
cdr3_aa: CASSQKGRDRRFF
cdr3_nt: TGTGCCAGCAGCCAAAAAGGCCGGGACAGAAGGTTCTTC

clone_size: .
v_call: TRBV7-9
d_call: .
j_call: TRBJ2-2
cdr3_aa: CASSPDPSSGELFF
cdr3_nt: TGTGCCAGCAGCCCTGACCCAAGCTCCGGGGAGCTGTTTTTT

clone_size: .
v_call: TRBV28
d_call: TRBD1
j_call: TRBJ1-1
cdr3_aa: CASTRPDNRGGTEAFF
cdr3_nt: TGTGCCAGCACCCGCCCGGATAACAGGGGAGGGACTGAAGCTTTCTTT

clone_size: few
v_call: TRBV7-9
d_call: .
j_call: TRBJ1-1
cdr3_aa: CATDSDLNTEAFF
cdr3_nt: TGTGCCACCGATTCCGACCTTAACACTGAAGCTTTCTTT

clone_size: many
v_call: TRBV27
d_call: .
j_call: TRBJ1-4
cdr3_aa: CASSFGDGKLFF
cdr3_nt: TGTGCCAGCAGTTTTGGGGACGGAAAACTGTTTTTT

clone_size: .
v_call: TRBV15
d_call: .
j_call: TRBJ2-5
cdr3_aa: CATSRGRETQYF
cdr3_nt: TGTGCCACCAGCAGAGGGCGAGAGACCCAGTACTTC

clone_size: .
v_call: TRBV10-3
d_call: .
j_call: TRBJ2-1
cdr3_aa: CAISDSDSPYNEQFF
cdr3_nt: TGTGCCATCAGTGACTCGGACAGTCCCTACAATGAGCAGTTCTTC

clone_size: few
v_call: TRBV12-3/TRBV12-4
d_call: TRBD2
j_call: TRBJ2-5
cdr3_aa: CASTPGGVDQYF
cdr3_nt: TGTGCCAGCACCCCCGGGGGGGTGGACCAGTACTTC

clone_size: .
v_call: TRBV27
d_call: TRBD2
j_call: TRBJ2-1
cdr3_aa: CASSYLSGIGHNEQFF
cdr3_nt: TGTGCCAGCAGTTACCTCAGCGGGATAGGCCACAATGAGCAGTTCTTC

clone_size: many
v_call: TRBV20-1
d_call: TRBD2
j_call: TRBJ2-3
cdr3_aa: CSAGGLALSTDTQYF
cdr3_nt: TGCAGTGCGGGGGGACTAGCCCTTTCCACAGATACGCAGTATTTT

clone_size: many
v_call: TRBV10-3
d_call: TRBD1
j_call: TRBJ2-2
cdr3_aa: CAIRGQANTGELFF
cdr3_nt: TGTGCCATCAGAGGACAGGCGAACACCGGGGAGCTGTTTTTT

clone_size: few
v_call: TRBV7-2
d_call: TRBD1
j_call: TRBJ2-7
cdr3_aa: CASSSDRVSYEQYF
cdr3_nt: TGTGCCAGCAGCTCGGACAGGGTGTCGTACGAGCAGTACTTC

clone_size: many
v_call: TRBV3-1
d_call: .
j_call: TRBJ1-1
cdr3_aa: CASSLKNTEAFF
cdr3_nt: TGTGCCAGCAGCCTTAAGAACACTGAAGCTTTCTTT

clone_size: .
v_call: TRBV20-1
d_call: TRBD2
j_call: TRBJ2-1
cdr3_aa: CSANPLAGAWDEQFF
cdr3_nt: TGCAGTGCCAATCCACTAGCGGGTGCTTGGGATGAGCAGTTCTTC

clone_size: .
v_call: TRBV15
d_call: .
j_call: TRBJ1-3
cdr3_aa: CATSSAGTGNTIYF
cdr3_nt: TGTGCCACCAGCTCTGCAGGGACTGGAAACACCATATATTTT

clone_size: many
v_call: TRBV27
d_call: TRBD2
j_call: TRBJ2-3
cdr3_aa: CASSLTGLAGMGDTQYF
cdr3_nt: TGTGCCAGCAGCTTAACGGGACTAGCGGGAATGGGAGATACGCAGTATTTT

clone_size: many
v_call: TRBV3-1
d_call: TRBD2
j_call: TRBJ2-7
cdr3_aa: CASSKPGLAGVSSYEQYF
cdr3_nt: TGTGCCAGCTCCAAACCGGGACTAGCGGGAGTCTCCTCCTACGAGCAGTACTTC

clone_size: once
v_call: TRBV20-1
d_call: .
j_call: TRBJ2-7
cdr3_aa: CSARDRESSYEQYF
cdr3_nt: TGCAGTGCTAGAGATCGGGAGAGCTCCTACGAGCAGTACTTC